The clone carrying this T cell receptor beta chain appeared a few times. Its antigen remains unknown. The germline V and J ends were trimmed by 7 bases and 5 bases, with 12 bases remaining between them. The CDR3 is 13 amino acids. Germline lookup yields CDR1 SNHLY and CDR2 FYNNEI. It was RNA transcripts that yielded the amplified TCR beta CDR3 regions. The HTBI primer set served for first-round RT-PCR of the TCR CDR3. Each CDR3 protein gets one entry after TCRdb re-called the multiplex PCR reads with MiXCR. Among 300,000 to 450,000 distinct CDR3 sequences listed, roughly 13% were seen once. This specimen belongs to a study of T cells in Graves' hyperthyroidism and ophthalmopathy. General study points: Most thyroid clonotypes that were expanded above 0.001 also turned up in blood.

Sequenced input: blood. V gene TRBV2 combines with J gene TRBJ1-3; no reliable D call. This TCR derives from a man in his thirties or forties with Graves' hyperthyroidism that later progressed to Graves' ophthalmopathy. The DNA of the CDR3 is TGTGCCAGCATCTTGGGCCCGAGAAACACCATATATTTT. It translates to CASILGPRNTIYF.